The sequence of this T cell receptor (beta chain) was determined in a study of blood T cell repertoires in COVID-19. The table came from immunoSEQ multiplex PCR; TCRdb's copy has only in-frame clones and leaves some out. The data hold 400,000 to 450,000 clones, with roughly nine tenths observed a single time. Germline-derived CDR1 and CDR2 are SGHTA and FQGNSA. The CDR3 contains 14 residues. V lost 5 bases and J lost 9; bases outside the gene matches: 5. The receptor was isolated from a man aged 25-40 years who had recovered from COVID-19. The material sequenced was PBMCs or T cells enriched from blood (not recorded which). The chain links TRBV7-2 to TRBJ1-6, with TRBD1 matching over 9 bases. CDR3 in amino acids: CASSPGQGLSPLHF. CDR3 DNA: TGTGCCAGCAGCCCGGGACAGGGCCTTTCACCCCTCCACTTT. The whole variable domain, filled in from reference TRBV7-2 and TRBJ1-6, reads GAGVSQSPSNKVTEKGKDVELRCDPISGHTALYWYRQSLGQGLEFLIYFQGNSAPDKSGLPSDRFSAERTGGSVSTLTIQRTQQEDSAVYLCASSPGQGLSPLHFGNGTRLTVT.